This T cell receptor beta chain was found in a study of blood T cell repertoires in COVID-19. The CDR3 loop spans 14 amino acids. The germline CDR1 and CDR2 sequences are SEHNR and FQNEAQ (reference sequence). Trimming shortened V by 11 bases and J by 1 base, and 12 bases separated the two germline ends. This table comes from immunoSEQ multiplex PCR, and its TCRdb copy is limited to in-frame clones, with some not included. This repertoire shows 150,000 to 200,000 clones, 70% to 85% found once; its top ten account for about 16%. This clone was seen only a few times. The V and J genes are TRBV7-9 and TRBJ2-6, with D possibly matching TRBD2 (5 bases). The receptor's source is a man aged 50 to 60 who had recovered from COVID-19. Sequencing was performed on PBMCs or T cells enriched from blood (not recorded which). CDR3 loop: CAPAEGSGANVLTF. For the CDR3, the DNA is TGTGCCCCCGCCGAGGGATCTGGGGCCAACGTCCTGACTTTC.